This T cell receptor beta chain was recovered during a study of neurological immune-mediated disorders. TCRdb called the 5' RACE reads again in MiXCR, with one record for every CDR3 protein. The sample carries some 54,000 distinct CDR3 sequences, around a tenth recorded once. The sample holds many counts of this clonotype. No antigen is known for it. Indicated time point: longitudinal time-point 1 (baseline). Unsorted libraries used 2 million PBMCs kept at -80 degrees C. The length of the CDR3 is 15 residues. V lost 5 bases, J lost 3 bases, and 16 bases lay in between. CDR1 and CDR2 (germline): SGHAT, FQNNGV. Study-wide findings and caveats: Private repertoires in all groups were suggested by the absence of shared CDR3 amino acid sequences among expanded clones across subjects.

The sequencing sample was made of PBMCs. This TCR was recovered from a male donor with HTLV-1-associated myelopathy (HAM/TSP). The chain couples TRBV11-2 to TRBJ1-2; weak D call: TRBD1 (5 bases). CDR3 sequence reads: CASSPSWGKDYGYTF. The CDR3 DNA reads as TGTGCCAGCAGCCCCAGCTGGGGGAAGGACTATGGCTACACCTTC. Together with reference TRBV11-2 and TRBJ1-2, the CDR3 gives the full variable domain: EAGVAQSPRYKIIEKRQSVAFWCNPISGHATLYWYQQILGQGPKLLIQFQNNGVVDDSQLPKDRFSAERLKGVDSTLKIQPAKLEDSAVYLCASSPSWGKDYGYTFGSGTRLTVV.